This T cell receptor beta chain was retrieved from a study of blood T cell repertoires in COVID-19. Study overall: The origin of the acute and convalescent COVID-19 samples was the United States, Italy and Spain. From T cells, B-cell-depleted T cells, or PBMCs came the material, which was cDNA or gDNA.

In the study's own analysis: Amplification of reference gene primers was used by the study to estimate nucleated cell counts. The repertoire was sequenced with immunoSEQ multiplex PCR; TCRdb's copy has only in-frame clones and lacks some. The DNA gave D and trimming, while V, J and clone size come from that table. The table shows around 130,000 clones, with about 88% occurring only once. This CDR3 has 14 amino acids. Germline values: CDR1 LGHNT, CDR2 FRNRAP. The J segment lost 2 bases and the V segment lost 5 bases, leaving 5 bases of the junction unmatched. The TCR was taken from a woman over 75 with acute or convalescent COVID-19. The sequencing sample was made of peripheral blood. This chain connects TRBV12-5 to TRBJ2-7, with TRBD1 identical over 8 bases. CDR3 DNA sequence: TGTGCTAGTGGTCCCGGACAGGGCGCCTACGAGCAGTACTTC. Translation gives CASGPGQGAYEQYF.